This T cell receptor beta chain was identified during a study of cytomegalovirus exposure and HLA in healthy donors. The PCR contained 60 Vbeta and 13 Jbeta primers. Some clones are missing from TCRdb's copy, which holds only in-frame ones; the method was immunoSEQ multiplex PCR. The table shows 250,000 to 350,000 clones, with about 87% occurring only once. Worth noting for this clone: What it binds is not known.

Study-wide results and caveats: Clonal expansion, a later analysis showed, was greater in HLA-associated TCR beta chains than in equally common others. For most subjects, TCR beta sequences were reported to predict HLA-A and HLA-B alleles with accuracy. The listing of fewer than 200 TCR beta chains classed them as cytomegalovirus-associated.

CDR1 is SGHDT, CDR2 YYEEEE, per germline. The CDR3 loop spans 15 amino acids. J lost 0 bases, V lost 4 bases, and 4 bases had no gene match. V is TRBV5-6 and J is TRBJ2-7, with 10 bases that match TRBD2. The TCR originated in a young woman in good health and CMV-seronegative. Material: PBMCs. The CDR3 bases are TGTGCCAGCAGCCCGACTAGCGGGTACTCCTACGAGCAGTACTTC. The encoded protein is CASSPTSGYSYEQYF.